These 11 T cell receptor beta chains were sequenced from one sample in a study of T-cell memory formation after mild COVID-19. In TCRdb, the 5' RACE reads were re-called with MiXCR into one record per CDR3 protein. The repertoire holds about 470,000 distinct CDR3 sequences, roughly 18% seen once, with about 12% in the top ten. Sequenced: PBMCs or a T cell subset sorted from them (not recorded which). The source is an adult woman who had mild COVID-19 (a few samples of this study predate the infection). Cell type and time point are not known.

J is TRBJ2-5 and V is TRBV15, with D perhaps TRBD2 (7 bases). There are 14 residues in the CDR3. CDR1 and CDR2 from the germline V gene are LNHNV and YYDKDF (reference sequence). V was cut by 5 bases and J by 4 bases, with 14 bases left in between. CDR3 nucleotides: TGTGCCACCAGCCCCTCGAGGGGGGGAGAGACCCAGTACTTC. It codes for CATSPSRGGETQYF.

The chain joins TRBV10-3 to TRBJ2-5, with D unclear. V shed 6 bases and J shed 5 bases, with 13 bases lying between them. Germline CDR1 reads ENHRY; CDR2 reads SYGVKD. This CDR3 spans 13 amino acids. This chain's CDR3 is CAISGVEGETQYF. The CDR3 DNA follows: TGTGCCATCAGCGGAGTGGAAGGGGAGACCCAGTACTTC.

The chain recombines TRBV9 with TRBJ1-6; D might be TRBD1 (6 bases). The V end was cut by 0 bases, the J end by 9 bases, with 22 bases between. CDR3 length: 18 amino acids. Germline lookup yields CDR1 SGDLS and CDR2 YYNGEE. Written as DNA, the CDR3 is TGTGCCAGCAGCGTAGAGCAAAGGGGGGGTGACAGCGGTTCACCCCTCCACTTT. It yields the protein CASSVEQRGGDSGSPLHF.

This clonotype was seen more than once but under ten times. The V gene is TRBV20-1, the J gene TRBJ2-1, with a weak D call TRBD2 (6 bases). V lost 6 bases and J lost 2, with 11 bases in between. This CDR3 contains 13 residues. The germline CDR1 and CDR2 sequences are DFQATT and SNEGSKA (reference sequence). DNA of the CDR3: TGCAGTGCCACCTGGACTACCTACAATGAGCAGTTCTTC. Amino acid sequence: CSATWTTYNEQFF.

This clonotype was detected a few times. V usage is TRBV27 and J usage is TRBJ1-1; D remains unclear. V lost 6 bases, J lost 3 bases, and 11 bases lay in between. Germline assignment: CDR1 MNHEY and CDR2 SMNVEV (reference sequence). The CDR3 sequence is 13 residues long. CDR3 sequence (DNA): TGTGCCAGCAGGGGAATTTCTTACACTGAAGCTTTCTTT. Translating it yields CASRGISYTEAFF.

The sample holds a few counts of this clonotype. The gene calls are TRBV4-2 and TRBJ2-5; the D call may be TRBD1 or TRBD2 (6 bases each). The CDR3 runs 15 residues. Germline loops: CDR1 LGHNA, CDR2 YNFKEQ. Trimming took 2 bases from V and 4 from J, leaving 14 bases between them. The CDR3 coding sequence is TGTGCCAGCAGCCAATCGCCGGGGGCAGGAGAGACCCAGTACTTC. Protein product: CASSQSPGAGETQYF.

The rearrangement uses TRBV20-1 and TRBJ2-7, with D perhaps TRBD2 (6 bases). Deletions cut 5 bases from V and 0 bases from J, with 14 bases between. This CDR3 has 14 residues. Germline values: CDR1 DFQATT, CDR2 SNEGSKA (reference sequence). The CDR3, as DNA: TGCAGTGCTGGGAGGCCAGGGAGCTCCTACGAGCAGTACTTC. Encoded protein: CSAGRPGSSYEQYF.

CDR3 sequence reads: CASSRRVVQGTEAFF. DNA for the CDR3: TGTGCCAGTAGCCGTAGGGTCGTACAGGGGACTGAAGCTTTCTTT. This chain connects TRBV19 to TRBJ1-1; 7 bases fit TRBD1. Germline-derived CDR1 and CDR2 are LNHDA and SQIVND (reference sequence). V trimming: 6 bases; J trimming: 5 bases; junction bases outside the gene matches: 12. The CDR3 sequence is 15 residues long.

The V and J genes are TRBV6-1 and TRBJ2-7, with D hard to call. The CDR3 totals 13 residues. CDR1 and CDR2 from the germline V gene are MNHNS and SASEGT. The V end was cut by 4 bases, the J end by 3 bases, with 10 bases between. The CDR3 nucleotides read TGTGCCAGCAGTGCAAATTTCCACTACGAGCAGTACTTC. It translates to CASSANFHYEQYF.

The chain combines TRBV7-9 with TRBJ2-3; 10 bases agree with TRBD1. This CDR3 comprises 16 residues. The germline V gene encodes CDR1 SEHNR and CDR2 FQNEAQ (reference sequence). V gave up 5 bases and J gave up 0 bases; unmatched junction bases: 5. The CDR3 DNA sequence: TGTGCCAGCAGCCGGGACAGGGGACCAAGCACAGATACGCAGTATTTT. It translates to CASSRDRGPSTDTQYF.

The DNA of the CDR3 is TGTGCCAGCAGCCGACAGGGAAGAGGTTCCCGCAATGAGCAGTTCTTC. As protein: CASSRQGRGSRNEQFF. The chain recombines TRBV6-2 or TRBV6-3 with TRBJ2-1; 7 bases align to TRBD1. Germline CDR1 and CDR2: MNHEY and SVGEGT. The CDR3 covers 16 residues. The junction had 14 bases not matched to a gene; V was cut back by 6 bases and J by 6 bases.